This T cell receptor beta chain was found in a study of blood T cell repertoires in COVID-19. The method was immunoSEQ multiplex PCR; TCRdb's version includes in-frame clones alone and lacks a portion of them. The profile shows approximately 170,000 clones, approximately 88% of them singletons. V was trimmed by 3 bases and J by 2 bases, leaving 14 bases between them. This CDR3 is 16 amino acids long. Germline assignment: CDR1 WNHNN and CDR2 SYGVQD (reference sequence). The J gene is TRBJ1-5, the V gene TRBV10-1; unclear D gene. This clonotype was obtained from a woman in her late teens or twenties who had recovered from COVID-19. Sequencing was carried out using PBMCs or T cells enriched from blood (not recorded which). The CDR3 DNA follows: TGCGCCAGCAGTGATGGAGGGAGGGTAGGCAATCAGCCCCAGCATTTT. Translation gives CASSDGGRVGNQPQHF.